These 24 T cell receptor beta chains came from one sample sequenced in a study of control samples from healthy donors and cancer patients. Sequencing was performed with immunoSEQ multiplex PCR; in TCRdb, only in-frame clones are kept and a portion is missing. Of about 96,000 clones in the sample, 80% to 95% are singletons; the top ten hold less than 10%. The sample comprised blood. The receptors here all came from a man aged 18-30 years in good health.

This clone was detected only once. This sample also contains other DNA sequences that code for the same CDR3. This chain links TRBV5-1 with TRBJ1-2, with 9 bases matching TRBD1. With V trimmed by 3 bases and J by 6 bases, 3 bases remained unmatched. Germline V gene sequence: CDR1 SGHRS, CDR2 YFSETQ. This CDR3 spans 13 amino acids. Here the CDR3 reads CASSSGQGNGYTF. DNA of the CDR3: TGCGCCAGCAGCTCGGGACAGGGAAATGGCTACACCTTC.

CDR3: CASSSTGGAEAFF. CDR3 nucleotides: TGTGCCAGCAGCTCGACAGGGGGCGCGGAAGCTTTCTTT. This rearrangement joins TRBV5-4 to TRBJ1-1; TRBD1 matches at 10 bases. Germline CDR1 SGHNT, CDR2 YYREEE (reference sequence). The CDR3 has 13 amino acids. J lost 8 bases, V lost 3 bases, and 4 bases had no gene match. The full variable domain, with the rest looked up from reference TRBV5-4 and TRBJ1-1, is ETGVTQSPTHLIKTRGQQVTLRCSSQSGHNTVSWYQQALGQGPQFIFQYYREEENGRGNFPPRFSGLQFPNYSSELNVNALELDDSALYLCASSSTGGAEAFFGQGTRLTVV.

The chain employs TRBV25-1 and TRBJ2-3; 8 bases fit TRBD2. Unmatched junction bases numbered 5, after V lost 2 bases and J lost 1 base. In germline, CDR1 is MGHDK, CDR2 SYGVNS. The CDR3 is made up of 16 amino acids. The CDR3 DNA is TGTGCCAGCAGTGAACGGGCGGGAGGAGGCACAGATACGCAGTATTTT. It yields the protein CASSERAGGGTDTQYF.

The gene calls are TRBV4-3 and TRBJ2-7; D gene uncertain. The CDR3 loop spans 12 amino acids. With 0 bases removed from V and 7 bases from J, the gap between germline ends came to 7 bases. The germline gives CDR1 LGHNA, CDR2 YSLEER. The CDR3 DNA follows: TGCGCCAGCAGCCAAGACGGTTCGGAGCAGTACTTC. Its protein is CASSQDGSEQYF.

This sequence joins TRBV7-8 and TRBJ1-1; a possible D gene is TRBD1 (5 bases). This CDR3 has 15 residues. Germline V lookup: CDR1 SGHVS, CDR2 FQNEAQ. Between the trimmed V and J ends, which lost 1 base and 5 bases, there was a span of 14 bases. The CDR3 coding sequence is TGTGCCAGCAGCTTAGGTGGGACCCTGATGACTGAAGCTTTCTTT. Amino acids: CASSLGGTLMTEAFF.

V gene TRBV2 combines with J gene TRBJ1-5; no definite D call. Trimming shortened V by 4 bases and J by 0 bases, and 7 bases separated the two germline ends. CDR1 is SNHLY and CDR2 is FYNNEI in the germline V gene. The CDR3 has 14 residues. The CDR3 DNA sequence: TGTGCCAGCAGTGCATCAGGTAGCAATCAGCCCCAGCATTTT. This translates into CASSASGSNQPQHF.

The CDR3, as DNA: TGTGCCAGCAGCTTAGGCGGTTATTCAGGGGCACGGTCAGATACGCAGTATTTT. Translated, it gives CASSLGGYSGARSDTQYF. This rearrangement joins TRBV7-8 to TRBJ2-3, with D tentatively TRBD1 (6 bases). The length of the CDR3 is 18 residues. Germline loops: CDR1 SGHVS, CDR2 FQNEAQ. The V and J ends lost 1 base and 4 bases respectively, with 21 bases between them.

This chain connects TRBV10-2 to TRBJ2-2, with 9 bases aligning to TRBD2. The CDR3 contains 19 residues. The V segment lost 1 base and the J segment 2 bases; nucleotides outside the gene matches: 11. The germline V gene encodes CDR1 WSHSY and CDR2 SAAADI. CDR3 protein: CASSELVASGAANTGELFF. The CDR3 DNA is TGCGCCAGCAGTGAGTTGGTGGCTAGCGGGGCCGCTAACACCGGGGAGCTGTTTTTT.

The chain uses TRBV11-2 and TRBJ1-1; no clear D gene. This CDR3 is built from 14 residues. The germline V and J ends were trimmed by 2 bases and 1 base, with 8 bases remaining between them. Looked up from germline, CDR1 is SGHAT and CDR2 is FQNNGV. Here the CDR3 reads CASSLQPWNTEAFF. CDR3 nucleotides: TGTGCCAGCAGCTTACAGCCGTGGAACACTGAAGCTTTCTTT.

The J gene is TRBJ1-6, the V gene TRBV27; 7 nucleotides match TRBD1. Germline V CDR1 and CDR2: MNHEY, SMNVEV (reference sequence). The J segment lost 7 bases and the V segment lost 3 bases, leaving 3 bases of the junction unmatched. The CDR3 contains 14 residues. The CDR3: CASSLTGWNSPLHF. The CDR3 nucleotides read TGTGCCAGCAGTTTGACAGGGTGGAATTCACCCCTCCACTTT.

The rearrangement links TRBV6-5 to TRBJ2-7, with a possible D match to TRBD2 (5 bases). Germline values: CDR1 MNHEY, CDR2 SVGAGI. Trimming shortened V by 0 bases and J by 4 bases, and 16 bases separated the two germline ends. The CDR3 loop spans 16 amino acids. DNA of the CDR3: TGTGCCAGCAGTTACTCACTCCCTAGCTTCTCGTACGAGCAGTACTTC. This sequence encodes CASSYSLPSFSYEQYF.

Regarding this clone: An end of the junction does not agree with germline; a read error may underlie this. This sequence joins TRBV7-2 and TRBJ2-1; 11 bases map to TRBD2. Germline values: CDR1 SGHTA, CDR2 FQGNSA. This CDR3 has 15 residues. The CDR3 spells CASSLAGGPWNEQFF. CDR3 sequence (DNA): TGTGCCAGCAGTTTAGCGGGAGGGCCTTGGAATGAGCAGTTCTTC.

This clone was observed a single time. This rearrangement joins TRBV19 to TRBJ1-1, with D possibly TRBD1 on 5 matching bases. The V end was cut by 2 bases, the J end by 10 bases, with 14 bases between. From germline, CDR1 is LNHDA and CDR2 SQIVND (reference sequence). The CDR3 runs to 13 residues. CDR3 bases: TGTGCCAGTAGTATAAGGGGCCCGAGAACAGCTTTCTTT. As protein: CASSIRGPRTAFF.

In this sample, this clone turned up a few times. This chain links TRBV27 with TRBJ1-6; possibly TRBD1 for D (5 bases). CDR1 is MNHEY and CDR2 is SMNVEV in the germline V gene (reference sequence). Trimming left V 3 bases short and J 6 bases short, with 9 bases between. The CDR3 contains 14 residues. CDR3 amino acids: CASSLGPRNSPLHF. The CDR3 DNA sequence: TGTGCCAGCAGTTTGGGACCGCGTAATTCACCCCTCCACTTT.

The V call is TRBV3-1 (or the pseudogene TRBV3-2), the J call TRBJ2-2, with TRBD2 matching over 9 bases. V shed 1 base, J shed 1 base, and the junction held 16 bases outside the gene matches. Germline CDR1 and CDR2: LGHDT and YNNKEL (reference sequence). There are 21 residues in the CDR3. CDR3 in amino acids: CASSQVSREGFLVENTGELFF. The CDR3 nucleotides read TGTGCCAGCAGCCAAGTCTCGCGGGAGGGTTTTTTGGTAGAGAACACCGGGGAGCTGTTTTTT.

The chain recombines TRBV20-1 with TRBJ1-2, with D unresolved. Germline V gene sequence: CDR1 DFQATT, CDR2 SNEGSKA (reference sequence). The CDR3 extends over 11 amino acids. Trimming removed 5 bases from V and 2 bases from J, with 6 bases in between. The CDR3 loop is CSAGRNYGYTF. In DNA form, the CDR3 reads TGCAGTGCTGGACGGAACTATGGCTACACCTTC.

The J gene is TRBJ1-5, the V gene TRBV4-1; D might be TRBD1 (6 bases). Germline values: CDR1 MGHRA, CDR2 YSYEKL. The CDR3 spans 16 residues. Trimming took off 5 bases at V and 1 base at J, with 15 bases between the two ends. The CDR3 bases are TGCGCCAGCAGCGAAGGGGGGCGGGAGAGCAATCAGCCCCAGCATTTT. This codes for CASSEGGRESNQPQHF.

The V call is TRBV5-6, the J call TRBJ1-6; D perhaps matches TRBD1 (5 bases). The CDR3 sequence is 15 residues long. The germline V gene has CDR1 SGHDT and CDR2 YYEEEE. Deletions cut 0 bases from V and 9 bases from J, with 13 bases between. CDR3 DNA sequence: TGTGCCAGCAGCTTGGTTGGGGGGAACGGTTCACCCCTCCACTTT. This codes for CASSLVGGNGSPLHF.

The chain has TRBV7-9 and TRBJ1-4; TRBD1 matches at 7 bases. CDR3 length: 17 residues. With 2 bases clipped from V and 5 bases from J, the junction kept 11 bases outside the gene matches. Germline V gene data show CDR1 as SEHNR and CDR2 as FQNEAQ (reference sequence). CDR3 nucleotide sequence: TGTGCCAGCAGCTTAAGGGGGCCACAGGGCCTAAATGAAAAACTGTTTTTT. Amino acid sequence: CASSLRGPQGLNEKLFF.

CDR3 in DNA: TGCGCCAGCAGCTTAAAACCGGGACTAGCGGGGGGTGGAAGCTCCTACAATGAGCAGTTCTTC. It translates to CASSLKPGLAGGGSSYNEQFF. The chain is built from TRBV5-1 and TRBJ2-1; TRBD2 aligns across 15 bases. The CDR3 spans 21 residues. Trimming removed 2 bases from V and 0 bases from J; junction bases left unmatched: 12. The V gene's germline CDR1 is SGHRS and CDR2 YFSETQ.

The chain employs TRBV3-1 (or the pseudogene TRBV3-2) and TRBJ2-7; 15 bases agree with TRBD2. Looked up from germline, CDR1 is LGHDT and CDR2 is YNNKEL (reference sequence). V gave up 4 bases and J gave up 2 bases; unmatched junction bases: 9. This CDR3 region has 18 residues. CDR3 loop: CASSPSGTSGRLTYEQYF. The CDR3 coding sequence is TGTGCCAGCAGCCCATCCGGGACTAGCGGGAGGCTGACCTACGAGCAGTACTTC.

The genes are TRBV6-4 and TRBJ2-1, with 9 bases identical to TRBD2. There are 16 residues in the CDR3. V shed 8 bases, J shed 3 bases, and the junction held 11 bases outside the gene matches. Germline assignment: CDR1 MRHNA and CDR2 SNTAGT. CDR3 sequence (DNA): TGTGCCAGCGCCGAACGAGTAGCGGGAGACTACAATGAGCAGTTCTTC. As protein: CASAERVAGDYNEQFF.

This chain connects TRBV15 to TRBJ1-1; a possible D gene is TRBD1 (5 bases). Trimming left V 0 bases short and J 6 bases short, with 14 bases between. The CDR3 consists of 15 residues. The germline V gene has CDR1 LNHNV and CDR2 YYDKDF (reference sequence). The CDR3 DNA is TGTGCCACCAGCAGAGATCGACAGCCTAGGTCTGAAGCTTTCTTT. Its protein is CATSRDRQPRSEAFF.

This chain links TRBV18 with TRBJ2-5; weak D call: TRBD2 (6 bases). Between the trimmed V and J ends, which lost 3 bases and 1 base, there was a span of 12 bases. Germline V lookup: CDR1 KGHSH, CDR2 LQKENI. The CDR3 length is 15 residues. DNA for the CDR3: TGTGCCAGCTCACCGGGCGGGAAACGCCAAGAGACCCAGTACTTC. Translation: CASSPGGKRQETQYF.